This T cell receptor (beta chain) is from a study of blood T cell repertoires in COVID-19. Looking at the study overall: Acute-phase and convalescent COVID-19 samples originated in the United States, Italy and Spain.

The repertoire was sequenced with immunoSEQ multiplex PCR; TCRdb's copy has only in-frame clones and lacks some. The data hold roughly 150,000 clones, with 70% to 90% observed a single time. This CDR3 is built from 13 residues. Sequencing was done on a sample of peripheral blood. The chain is built from TRBV21-1 and TRBJ2-1; the D call TRBD1 from the table was never checked on the DNA. TRBV21-1 is termed a pseudogene. This TCR was recovered from a man aged 60 to 69 with acute or convalescent COVID-19. The CDR3 DNA reads TGTGCCAGCAAGGCGACAGGATCTCATGAGCAGTTCTTC. This translates into CASKATGSHEQFF.